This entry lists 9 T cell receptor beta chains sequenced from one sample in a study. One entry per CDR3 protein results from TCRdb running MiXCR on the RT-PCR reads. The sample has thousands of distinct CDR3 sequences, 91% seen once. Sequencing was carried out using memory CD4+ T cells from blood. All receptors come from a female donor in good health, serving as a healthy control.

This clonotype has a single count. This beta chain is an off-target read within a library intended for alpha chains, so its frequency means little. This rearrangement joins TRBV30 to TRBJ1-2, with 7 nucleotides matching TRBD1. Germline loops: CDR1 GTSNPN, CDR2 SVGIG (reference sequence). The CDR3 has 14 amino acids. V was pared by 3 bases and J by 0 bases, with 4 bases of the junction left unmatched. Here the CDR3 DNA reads TGTGCCTGGAGGGGACAGACCGCTAACTATGGCTACACCTTC. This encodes CAWRGQTANYGYTF.

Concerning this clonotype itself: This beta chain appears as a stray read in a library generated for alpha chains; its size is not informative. In DNA form, the CDR3 reads TGTGCCATCAGTGAGCAGGCCGGAAACACCATATATTTT. It is translated as CAISEQAGNTIYF. The chain employs TRBV10-3 and TRBJ1-3; D is ambiguous. The CDR3 covers 13 residues. The V and J ends lost 2 bases and 4 bases respectively, with 6 bases between them. Per germline, CDR1 ENHRY and CDR2 SYGVKD.

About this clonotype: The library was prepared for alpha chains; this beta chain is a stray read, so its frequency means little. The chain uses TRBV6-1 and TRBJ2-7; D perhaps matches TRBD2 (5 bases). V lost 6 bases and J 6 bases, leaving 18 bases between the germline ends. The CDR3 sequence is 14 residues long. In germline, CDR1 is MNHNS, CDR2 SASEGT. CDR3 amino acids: CASRPTSGPGEQYF. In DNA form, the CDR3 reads TGTGCCAGCAGACCCACTAGTGGCCCGGGCGAGCAGTACTTC.

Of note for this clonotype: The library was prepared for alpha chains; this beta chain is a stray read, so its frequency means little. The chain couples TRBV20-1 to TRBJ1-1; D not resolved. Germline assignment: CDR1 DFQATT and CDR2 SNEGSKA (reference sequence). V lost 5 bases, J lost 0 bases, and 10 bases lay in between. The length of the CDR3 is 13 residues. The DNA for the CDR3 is TGCAGTGCTCGACGGGAGATGAACACTGAAGCTTTCTTT. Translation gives CSARREMNTEAFF.

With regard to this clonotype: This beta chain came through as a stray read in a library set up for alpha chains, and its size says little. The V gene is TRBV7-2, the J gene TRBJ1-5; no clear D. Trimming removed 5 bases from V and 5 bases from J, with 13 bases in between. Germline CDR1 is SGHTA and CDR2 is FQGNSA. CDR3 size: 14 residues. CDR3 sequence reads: CASSLAGAYQPQHF. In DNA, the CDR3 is TGTGCCAGCAGCCTGGCGGGTGCGTATCAGCCCCAGCATTTT.

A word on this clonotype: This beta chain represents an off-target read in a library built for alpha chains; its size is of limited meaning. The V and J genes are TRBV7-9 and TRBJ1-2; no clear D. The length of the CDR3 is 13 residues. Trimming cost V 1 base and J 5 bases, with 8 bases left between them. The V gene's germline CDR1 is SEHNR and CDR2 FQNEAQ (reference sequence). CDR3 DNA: TGTGCCAGCAGCTTAGGCTCGGAATATGGCTACACCTTC. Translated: CASSLGSEYGYTF.

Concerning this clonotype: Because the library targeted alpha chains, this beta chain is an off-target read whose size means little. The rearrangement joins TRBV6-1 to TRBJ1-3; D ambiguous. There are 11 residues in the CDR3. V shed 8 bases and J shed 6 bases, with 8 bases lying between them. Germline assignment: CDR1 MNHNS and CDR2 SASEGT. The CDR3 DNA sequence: TGTGCCAGCGGGAGAACAAACACCATATATTTT. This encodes CASGRTNTIYF.

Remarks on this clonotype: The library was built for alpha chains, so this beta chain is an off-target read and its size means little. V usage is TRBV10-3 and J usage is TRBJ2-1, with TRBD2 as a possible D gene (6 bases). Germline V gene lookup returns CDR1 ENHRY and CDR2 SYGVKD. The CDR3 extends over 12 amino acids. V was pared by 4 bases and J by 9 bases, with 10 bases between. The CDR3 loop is CAISGQRVEQFF. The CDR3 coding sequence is TGTGCCATCAGTGGGCAGCGGGTTGAGCAGTTCTTC.

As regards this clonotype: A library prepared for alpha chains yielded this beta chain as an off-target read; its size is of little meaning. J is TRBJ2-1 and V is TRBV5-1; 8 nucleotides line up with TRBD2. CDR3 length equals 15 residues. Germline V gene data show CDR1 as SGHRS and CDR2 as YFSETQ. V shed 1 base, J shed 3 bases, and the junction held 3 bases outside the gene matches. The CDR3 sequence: CASSLSLADYNEQFF. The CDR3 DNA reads TGCGCCAGCAGCTTGTCACTAGCGGACTACAATGAGCAGTTCTTC.